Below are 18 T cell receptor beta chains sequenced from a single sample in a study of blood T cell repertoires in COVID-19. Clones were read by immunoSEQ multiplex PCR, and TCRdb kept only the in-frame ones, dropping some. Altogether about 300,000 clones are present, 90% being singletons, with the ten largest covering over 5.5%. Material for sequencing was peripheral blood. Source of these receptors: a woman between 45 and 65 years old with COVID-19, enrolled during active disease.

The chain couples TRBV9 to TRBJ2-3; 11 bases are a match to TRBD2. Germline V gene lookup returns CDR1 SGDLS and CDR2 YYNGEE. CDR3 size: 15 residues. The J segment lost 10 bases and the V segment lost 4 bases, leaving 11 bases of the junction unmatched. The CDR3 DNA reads TGTGCCAGCAGCCCTCGAGAACTAGCGGGGGTGCCGCAGTATTTT. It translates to CASSPRELAGVPQYF.

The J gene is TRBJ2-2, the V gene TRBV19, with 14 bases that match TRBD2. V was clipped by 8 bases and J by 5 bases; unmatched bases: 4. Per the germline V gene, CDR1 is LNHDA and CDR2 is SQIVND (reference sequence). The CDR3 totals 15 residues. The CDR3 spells CASRLAGGRTGELFF. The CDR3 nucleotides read TGTGCCAGTCGACTAGCGGGAGGGCGGACCGGGGAGCTGTTTTTT.

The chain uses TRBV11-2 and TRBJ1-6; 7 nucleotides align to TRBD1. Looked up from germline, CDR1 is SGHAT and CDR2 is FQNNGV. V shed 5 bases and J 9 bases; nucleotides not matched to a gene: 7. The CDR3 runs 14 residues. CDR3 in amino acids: CASSQAGTASPLHF. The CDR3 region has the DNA TGTGCCAGCAGCCAAGCCGGGACAGCTTCACCCCTCCACTTT.

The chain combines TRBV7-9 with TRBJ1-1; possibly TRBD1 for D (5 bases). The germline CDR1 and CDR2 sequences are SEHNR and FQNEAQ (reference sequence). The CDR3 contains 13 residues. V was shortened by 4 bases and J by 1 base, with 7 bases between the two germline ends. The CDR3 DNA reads TGTGCCAGCAGCTGGCAGGGGAACACTGAAGCTTTCTTT. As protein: CASSWQGNTEAFF.

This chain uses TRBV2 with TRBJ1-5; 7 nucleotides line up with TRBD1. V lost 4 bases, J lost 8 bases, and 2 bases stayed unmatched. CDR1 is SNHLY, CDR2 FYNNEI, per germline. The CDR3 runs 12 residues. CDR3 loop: CASSADREPQHF. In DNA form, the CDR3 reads TGTGCCAGCAGTGCCGACAGGGAGCCCCAGCATTTT. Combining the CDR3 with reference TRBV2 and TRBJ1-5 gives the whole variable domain EPEVTQTPSHQVTQMGQEVILRCVPISNHLYFYWYRQILGQKVEFLVSFYNNEISEKSEIFDDQFSVERPDGSNFTLKIRSTKLEDSAMYFCASSADREPQHFGDGTRLSIL.

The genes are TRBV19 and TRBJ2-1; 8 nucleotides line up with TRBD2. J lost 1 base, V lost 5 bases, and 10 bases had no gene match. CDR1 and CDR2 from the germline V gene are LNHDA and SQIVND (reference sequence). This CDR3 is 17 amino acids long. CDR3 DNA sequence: TGTGCCAGTAGTCCTTTCTCGGGAGGGCCTTCCTACAATGAGCAGTTCTTC. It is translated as CASSPFSGGPSYNEQFF.

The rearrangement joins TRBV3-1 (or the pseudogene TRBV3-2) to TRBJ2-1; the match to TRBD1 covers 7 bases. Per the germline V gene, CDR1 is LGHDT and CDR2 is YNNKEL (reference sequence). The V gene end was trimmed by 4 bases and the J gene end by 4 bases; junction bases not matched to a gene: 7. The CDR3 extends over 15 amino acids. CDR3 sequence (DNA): TGTGCCAGCAGCCGGAGGACAGGAGAGTACAATGAGCAGTTCTTC. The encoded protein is CASSRRTGEYNEQFF.

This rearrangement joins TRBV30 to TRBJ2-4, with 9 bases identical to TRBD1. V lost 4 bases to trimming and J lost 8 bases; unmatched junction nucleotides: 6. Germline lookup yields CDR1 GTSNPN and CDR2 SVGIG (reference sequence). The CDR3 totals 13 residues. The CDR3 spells CAWTRDRVDIQYF. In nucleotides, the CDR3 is TGTGCCTGGACCCGGGACAGGGTGGACATTCAGTACTTC.

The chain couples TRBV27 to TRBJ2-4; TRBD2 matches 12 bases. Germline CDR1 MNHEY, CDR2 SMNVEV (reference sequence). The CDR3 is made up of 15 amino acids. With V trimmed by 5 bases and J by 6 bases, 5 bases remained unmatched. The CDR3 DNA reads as TGTGCCAGCAGTCCCACTAGCGGGAGGAGAAACATTCAGTACTTC. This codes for CASSPTSGRRNIQYF.

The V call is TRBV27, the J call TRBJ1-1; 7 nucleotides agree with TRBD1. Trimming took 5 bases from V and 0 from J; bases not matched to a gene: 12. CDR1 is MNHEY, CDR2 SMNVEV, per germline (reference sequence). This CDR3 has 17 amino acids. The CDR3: CASSPTGTEFMNTEAFF. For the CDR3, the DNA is TGTGCCAGCAGTCCCACCGGGACAGAGTTCATGAACACTGAAGCTTTCTTT.

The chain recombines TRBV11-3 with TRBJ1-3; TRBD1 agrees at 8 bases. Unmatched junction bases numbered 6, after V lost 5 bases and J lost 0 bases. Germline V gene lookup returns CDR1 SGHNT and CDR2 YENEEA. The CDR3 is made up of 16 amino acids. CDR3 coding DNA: TGTGCCAGCAGCATCCGGACAGGGCCCTCTGGAAACACCATATATTTT. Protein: CASSIRTGPSGNTIYF.

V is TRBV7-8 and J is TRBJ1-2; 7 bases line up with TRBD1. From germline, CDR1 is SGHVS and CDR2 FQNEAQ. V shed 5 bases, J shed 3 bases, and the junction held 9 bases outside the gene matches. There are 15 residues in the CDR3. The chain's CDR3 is CASSVGTASYYGYTF. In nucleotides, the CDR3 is TGTGCCAGCAGCGTGGGGACAGCTAGCTACTATGGCTACACCTTC.

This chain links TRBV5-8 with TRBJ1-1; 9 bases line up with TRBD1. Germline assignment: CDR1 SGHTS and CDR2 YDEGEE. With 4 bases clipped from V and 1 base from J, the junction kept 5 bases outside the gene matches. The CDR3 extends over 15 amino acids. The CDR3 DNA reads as TGTGCCAGCAGCGTAGGACAGGGGACGAACACTGAAGCTTTCTTT. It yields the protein CASSVGQGTNTEAFF.

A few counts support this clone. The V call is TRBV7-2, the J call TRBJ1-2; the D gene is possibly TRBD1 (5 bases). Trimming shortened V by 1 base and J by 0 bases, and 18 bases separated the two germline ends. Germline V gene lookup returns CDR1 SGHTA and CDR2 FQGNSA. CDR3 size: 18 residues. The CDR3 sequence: CASSLVGGTVPANYGYTF. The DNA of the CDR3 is TGTGCCAGCAGCTTAGTGGGAGGGACCGTCCCTGCTAACTATGGCTACACCTTC.

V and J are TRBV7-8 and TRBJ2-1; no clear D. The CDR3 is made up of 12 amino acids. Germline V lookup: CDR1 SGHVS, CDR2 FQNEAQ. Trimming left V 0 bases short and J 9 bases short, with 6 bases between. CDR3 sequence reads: CASSLAAGEQFF. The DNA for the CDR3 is TGTGCCAGCAGCTTAGCGGCAGGTGAGCAGTTCTTC.

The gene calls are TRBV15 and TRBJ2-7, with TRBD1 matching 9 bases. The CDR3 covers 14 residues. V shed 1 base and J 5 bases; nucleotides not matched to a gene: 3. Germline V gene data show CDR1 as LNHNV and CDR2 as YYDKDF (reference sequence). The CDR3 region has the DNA TGTGCCACCAGCAGAGGTGGGACAGGGAACGAGCAGTACTTC. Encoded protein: CATSRGGTGNEQYF. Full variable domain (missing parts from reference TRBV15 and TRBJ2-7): DAMVIQNPRYQVTQFGKPVTLSCSQTLNHNVMYWYQQKSSQAPKLLFHYYDKDFNNEADTPDNFQSRRPNTSFCFLDIRSPGLGDTAMYLCATSRGGTGNEQYFGPGTRLTVT.

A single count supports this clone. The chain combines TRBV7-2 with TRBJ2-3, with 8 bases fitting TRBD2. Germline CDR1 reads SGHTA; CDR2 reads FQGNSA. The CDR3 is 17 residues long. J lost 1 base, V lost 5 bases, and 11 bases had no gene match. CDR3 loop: CASSHRPPGGGTDTQYF. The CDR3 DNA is TGTGCCAGCAGCCACCGACCACCCGGGGGGGGCACAGATACGCAGTATTTT.

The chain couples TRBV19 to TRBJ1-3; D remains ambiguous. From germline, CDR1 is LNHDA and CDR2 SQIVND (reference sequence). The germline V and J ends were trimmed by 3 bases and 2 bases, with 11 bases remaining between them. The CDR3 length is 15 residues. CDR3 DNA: TGTGCCAGTAGTATGGCCTGGGGAGCTGGAAACACCATATATTTT. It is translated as CASSMAWGAGNTIYF.